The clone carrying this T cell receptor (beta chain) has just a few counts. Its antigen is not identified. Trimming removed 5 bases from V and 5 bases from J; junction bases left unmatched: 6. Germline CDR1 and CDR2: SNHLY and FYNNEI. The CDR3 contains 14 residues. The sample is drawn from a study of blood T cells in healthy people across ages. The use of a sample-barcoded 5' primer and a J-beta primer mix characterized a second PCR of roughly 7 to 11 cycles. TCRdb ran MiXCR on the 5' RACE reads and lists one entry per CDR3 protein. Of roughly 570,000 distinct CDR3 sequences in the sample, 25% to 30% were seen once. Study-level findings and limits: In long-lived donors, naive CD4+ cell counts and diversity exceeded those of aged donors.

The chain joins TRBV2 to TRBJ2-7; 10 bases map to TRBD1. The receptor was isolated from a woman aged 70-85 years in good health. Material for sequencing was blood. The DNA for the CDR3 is TGTGCCAGCAGTCGACAGACAGGGGGCCACGAGCAGTACTTC. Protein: CASSRQTGGHEQYF.